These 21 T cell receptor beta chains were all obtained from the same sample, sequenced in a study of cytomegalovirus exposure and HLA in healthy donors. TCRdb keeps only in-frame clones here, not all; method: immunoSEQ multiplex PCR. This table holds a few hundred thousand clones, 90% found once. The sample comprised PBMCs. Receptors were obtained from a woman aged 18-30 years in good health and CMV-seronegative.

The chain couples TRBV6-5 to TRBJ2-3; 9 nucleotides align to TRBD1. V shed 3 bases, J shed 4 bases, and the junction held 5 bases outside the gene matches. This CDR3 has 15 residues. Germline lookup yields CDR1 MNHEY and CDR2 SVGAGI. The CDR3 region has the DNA TGTGCCAGCAGTTATCTGGGACAGGGACCAGATACGCAGTATTTT. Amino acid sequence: CASSYLGQGPDTQYF.

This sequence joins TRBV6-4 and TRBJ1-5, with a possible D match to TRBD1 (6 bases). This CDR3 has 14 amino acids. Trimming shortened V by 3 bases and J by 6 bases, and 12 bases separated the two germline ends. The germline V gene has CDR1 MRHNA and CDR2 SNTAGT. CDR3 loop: CASSEGAEGQPQHF. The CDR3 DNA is TGTGCCAGCAGTGAGGGGGCTGAGGGTCAGCCCCAGCATTTT.

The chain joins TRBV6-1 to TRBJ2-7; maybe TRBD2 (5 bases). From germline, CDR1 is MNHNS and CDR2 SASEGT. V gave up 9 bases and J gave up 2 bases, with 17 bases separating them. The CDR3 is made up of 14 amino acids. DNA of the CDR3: TGTGCCAGTACCGAGGGTCCGCAAACCTACGAGCAGTACTTC. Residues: CASTEGPQTYEQYF.

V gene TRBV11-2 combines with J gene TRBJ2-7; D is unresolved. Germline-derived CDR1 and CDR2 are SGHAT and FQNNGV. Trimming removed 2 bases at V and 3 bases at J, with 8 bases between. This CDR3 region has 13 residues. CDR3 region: CASSLSLIYEQYF. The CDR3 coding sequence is TGTGCCAGCAGCTTATCCCTTATCTACGAGCAGTACTTC. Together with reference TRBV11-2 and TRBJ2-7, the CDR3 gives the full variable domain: EAGVAQSPRYKIIEKRQSVAFWCNPISGHATLYWYQQILGQGPKLLIQFQNNGVVDDSQLPKDRFSAERLKGVDSTLKIQPAKLEDSAVYLCASSLSLIYEQYFGPGTRLTVT.

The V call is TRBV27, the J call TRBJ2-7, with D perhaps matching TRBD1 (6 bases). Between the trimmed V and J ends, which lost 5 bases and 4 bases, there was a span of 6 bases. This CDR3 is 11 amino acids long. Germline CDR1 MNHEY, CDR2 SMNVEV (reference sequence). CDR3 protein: CASSTGYEQYF. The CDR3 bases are TGTGCCAGCAGTACAGGGTACGAGCAGTACTTC.

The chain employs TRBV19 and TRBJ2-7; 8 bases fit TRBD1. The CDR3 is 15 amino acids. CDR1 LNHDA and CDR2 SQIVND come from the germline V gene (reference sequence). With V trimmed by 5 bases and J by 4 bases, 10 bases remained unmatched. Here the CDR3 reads CASSAGPGQVYEQYV. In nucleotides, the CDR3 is TGTGCCAGTAGTGCGGGACCGGGACAGGTGTACGAGCAGTACGTC.

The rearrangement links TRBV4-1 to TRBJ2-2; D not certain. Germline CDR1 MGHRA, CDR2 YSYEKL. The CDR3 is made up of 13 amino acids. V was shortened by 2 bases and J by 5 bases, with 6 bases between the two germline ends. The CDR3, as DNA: TGCGCCAGCAGCCAAACCCAGACCGGGGAGCTGTTTTTT. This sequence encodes CASSQTQTGELFF.

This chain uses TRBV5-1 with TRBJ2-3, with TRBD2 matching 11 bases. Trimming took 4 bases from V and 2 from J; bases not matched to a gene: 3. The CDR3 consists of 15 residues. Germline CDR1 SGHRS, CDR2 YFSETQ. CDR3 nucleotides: TGCGCCAGCAGCCTAGCGGGGGGAACCACAGATACGCAGTATTTT. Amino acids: CASSLAGGTTDTQYF.

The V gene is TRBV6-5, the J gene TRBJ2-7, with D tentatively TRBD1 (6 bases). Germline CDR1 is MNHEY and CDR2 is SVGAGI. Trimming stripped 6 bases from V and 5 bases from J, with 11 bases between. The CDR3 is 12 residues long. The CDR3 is CASRNRAHEQYV. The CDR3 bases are TGTGCCAGCAGGAACAGGGCCCACGAGCAGTACGTC.

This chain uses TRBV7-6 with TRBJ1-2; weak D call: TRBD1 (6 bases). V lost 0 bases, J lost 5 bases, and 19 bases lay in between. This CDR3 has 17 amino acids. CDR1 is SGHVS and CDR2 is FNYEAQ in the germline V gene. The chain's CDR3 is CASSLAREGGQGYGYTF. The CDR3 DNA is TGTGCCAGCAGCTTAGCCCGGGAGGGGGGCCAAGGGTATGGCTACACCTTC. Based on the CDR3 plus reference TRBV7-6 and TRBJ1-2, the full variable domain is GAGVSQSPRYKVTKRGQDVALRCDPISGHVSLYWYRQALGQGPEFLTYFNYEAQQDKSGLPNDRFSAERPEGSISTLTIQRTEQRDSAMYRCASSLAREGGQGYGYTFGSGTRLTVV.

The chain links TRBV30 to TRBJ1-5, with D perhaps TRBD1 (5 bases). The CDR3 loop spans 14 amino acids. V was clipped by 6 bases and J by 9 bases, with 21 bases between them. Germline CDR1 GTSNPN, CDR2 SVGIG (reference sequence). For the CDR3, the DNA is TGTGCCTGCCAGGGTCTAGGGGAAATTGGGCCCCAGCATTTT. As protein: CACQGLGEIGPQHF. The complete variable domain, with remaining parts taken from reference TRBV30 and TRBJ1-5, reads SQTIHQWPATLVQPVGSPLSLECTVEGTSNPNLYWYRQAAGRGLQLLFYSVGIGQISSEVPQNLSASRPQDRQFILSSKKLLLSDSGFYLCACQGLGEIGPQHFGDGTRLSIL.

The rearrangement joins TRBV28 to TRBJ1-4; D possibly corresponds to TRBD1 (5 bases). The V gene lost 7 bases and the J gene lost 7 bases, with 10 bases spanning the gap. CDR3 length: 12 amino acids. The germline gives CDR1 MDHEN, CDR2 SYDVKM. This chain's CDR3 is CASNWGSEKLFF. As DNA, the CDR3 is TGTGCCAGCAACTGGGGCAGTGAAAAACTGTTTTTT.

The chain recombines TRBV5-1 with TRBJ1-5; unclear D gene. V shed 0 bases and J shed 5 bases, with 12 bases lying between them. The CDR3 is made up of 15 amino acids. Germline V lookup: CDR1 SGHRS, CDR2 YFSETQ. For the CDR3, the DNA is TGCGCCAGCAGCTTGGGCCCGTCGGGGTATCAGCCCCAGCATTTT. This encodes CASSLGPSGYQPQHF.

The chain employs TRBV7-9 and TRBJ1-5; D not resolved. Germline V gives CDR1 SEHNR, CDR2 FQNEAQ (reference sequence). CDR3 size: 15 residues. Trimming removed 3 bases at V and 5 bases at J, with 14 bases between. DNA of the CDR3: TGTGCCAGCAGCTTGGCAGGACTCGACTATCAGCCCCAGCATTTT. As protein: CASSLAGLDYQPQHF.

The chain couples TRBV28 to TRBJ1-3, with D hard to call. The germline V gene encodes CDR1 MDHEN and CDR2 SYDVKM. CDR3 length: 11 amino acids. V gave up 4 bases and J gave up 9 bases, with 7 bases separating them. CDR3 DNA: TGTGCCAGCAGTTCCCGGAGCACCATATATTTT. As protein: CASSSRSTIYF.

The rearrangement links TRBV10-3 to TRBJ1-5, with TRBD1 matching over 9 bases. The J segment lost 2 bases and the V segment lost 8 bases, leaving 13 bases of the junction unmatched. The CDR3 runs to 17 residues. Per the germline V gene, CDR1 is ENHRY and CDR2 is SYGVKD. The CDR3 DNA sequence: TGTGCCATCTCCCGGGACAGGGCCGCCGTCGGCAATCAGCCCCAGCATTTT. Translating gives CAISRDRAAVGNQPQHF.

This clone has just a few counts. The CDR3 region is CASSDVDNYNSPLHF. DNA of the CDR3: TGTGCCAGCAGTGACGTGGACAACTATAATTCACCCCTCCACTTT. This chain connects TRBV2 to TRBJ1-6, with a possible D match to TRBD1 (5 bases). CDR3 length: 15 residues. Trimming stripped 3 bases from V and 3 bases from J, with 9 bases between. Germline V lookup: CDR1 SNHLY, CDR2 FYNNEI. Full variable domain (missing parts from reference TRBV2 and TRBJ1-6): EPEVTQTPSHQVTQMGQEVILRCVPISNHLYFYWYRQILGQKVEFLVSFYNNEISEKSEIFDDQFSVERPDGSNFTLKIRSTKLEDSAMYFCASSDVDNYNSPLHFGNGTRLTVT.

CDR3 sequence reads: CSTIPSSYNEQFF. As DNA, the CDR3 is TGCAGCACAATCCCCAGCTCCTACAATGAGCAGTTCTTC. The genes are TRBV29-1 and TRBJ2-1; D gene ambiguous. The CDR3 has 13 residues. Per the germline V gene, CDR1 is SQVTM and CDR2 is ANQGSEA. V gave up 8 bases and J gave up 0 bases, with 11 bases separating them.

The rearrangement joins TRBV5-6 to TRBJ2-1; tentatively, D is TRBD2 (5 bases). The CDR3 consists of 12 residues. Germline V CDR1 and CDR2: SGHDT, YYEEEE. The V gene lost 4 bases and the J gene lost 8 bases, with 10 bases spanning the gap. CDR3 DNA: TGTGCCAGCAGCAGACACGGGGATGAGCAGTTCTTC. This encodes CASSRHGDEQFF. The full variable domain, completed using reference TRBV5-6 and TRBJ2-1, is DAGVTQSPTHLIKTRGQQVTLRCSPKSGHDTVSWYQQALGQGPQFIFQYYEEEERQRGNFPDRFSGHQFPNYSSELNVNALLLGDSALYLCASSRHGDEQFFGPGTRLTVL.

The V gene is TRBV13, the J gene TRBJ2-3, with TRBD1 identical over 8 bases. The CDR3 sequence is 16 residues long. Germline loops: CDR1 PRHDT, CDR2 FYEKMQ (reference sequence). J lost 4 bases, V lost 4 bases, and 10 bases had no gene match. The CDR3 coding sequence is TGTGCCAGCAGCTCCCACGCAGGGGGCTATGCAGATACGCAGTATTTT. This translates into CASSSHAGGYADTQYF. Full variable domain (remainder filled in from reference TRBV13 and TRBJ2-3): AAGVIQSPRHLIKEKRETATLKCYPIPRHDTVYWYQQGPGQDPQFLISFYEKMQSDKGSIPDRFSAQQFSDYHSELNMSSLELGDSALYFCASSSHAGGYADTQYFGPGTRLTVL.

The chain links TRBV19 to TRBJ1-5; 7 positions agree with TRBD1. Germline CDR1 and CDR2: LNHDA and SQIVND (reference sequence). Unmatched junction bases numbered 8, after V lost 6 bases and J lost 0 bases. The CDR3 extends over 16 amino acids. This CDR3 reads CASSLDRVGSNQPQHF. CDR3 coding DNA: TGTGCCAGTAGCCTCGACAGGGTTGGTAGCAATCAGCCCCAGCATTTT.